This T cell receptor (beta chain) was captured in a study of cytomegalovirus exposure and HLA in healthy donors. At the level of the study: The same platform was used for the 100 to 150 validation repertoires and the 650 to 800 first-cohort repertoires, a later analysis reported.

Germline V gives CDR1 SGHDT, CDR2 YYEEEE. The CDR3 is 13 amino acids. Trimming removed 4 bases from V and 2 bases from J, with 10 bases in between. Study-level points and caveats: Subsequent analysis of the approximately 110 validation repertoires found a tendency for first-cohort TCR clusters to co-occur. A list of 150 to 200 TCR beta chains associated with cytomegalovirus was given.

Regarding this clone: Its antigen is undetermined.

TCRdb keeps only in-frame clones here, not all; method: immunoSEQ multiplex PCR. The data contain more than 65,000 clones, approximately 96% of them singletons. Material: PBMCs. V is TRBV5-6 and J is TRBJ2-7; D is perhaps TRBD1 (5 bases). The TCR was taken from a woman between 18 and 30 years old in good health and CMV-seronegative. The CDR3 sequence: CASSADSAYEQYF. The CDR3 coding sequence is TGTGCCAGCAGCGCTGACAGCGCCTACGAGCAGTACTTC.